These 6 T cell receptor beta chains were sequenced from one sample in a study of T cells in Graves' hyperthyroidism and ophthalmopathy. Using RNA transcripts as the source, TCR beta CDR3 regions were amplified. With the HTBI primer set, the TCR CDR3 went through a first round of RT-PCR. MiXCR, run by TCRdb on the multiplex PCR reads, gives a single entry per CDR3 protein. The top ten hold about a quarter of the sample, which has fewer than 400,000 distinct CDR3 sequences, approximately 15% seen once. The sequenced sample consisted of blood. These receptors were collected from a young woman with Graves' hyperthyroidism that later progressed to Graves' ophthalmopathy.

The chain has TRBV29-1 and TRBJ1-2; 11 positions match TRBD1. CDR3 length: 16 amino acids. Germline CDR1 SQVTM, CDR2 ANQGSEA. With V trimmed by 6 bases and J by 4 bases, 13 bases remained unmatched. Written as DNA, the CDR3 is TGCAGCGTCCCTGGGACAGGGGGAAGTCAGGGCTATGGCTACACCTTC. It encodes CSVPGTGGSQGYGYTF.

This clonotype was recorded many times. CDR3 region: CSVVSPANTGELFF. CDR3 nucleotide sequence: TGCAGCGTTGTCAGCCCCGCGAACACCGGGGAGCTGTTTTTT. V is TRBV29-1 and J is TRBJ2-2; D remains unclear. Trimming cost V 4 bases and J 0 bases, with 9 bases left between them. This CDR3 has 14 residues. Germline V gene data show CDR1 as SQVTM and CDR2 as ANQGSEA.

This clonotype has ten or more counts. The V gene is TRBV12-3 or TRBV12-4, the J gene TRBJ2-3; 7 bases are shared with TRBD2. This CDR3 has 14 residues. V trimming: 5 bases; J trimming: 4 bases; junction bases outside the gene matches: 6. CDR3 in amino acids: CASSGSGKADTQYF. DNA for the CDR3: TGTGCCAGCAGTGGGAGCGGGAAGGCAGATACGCAGTATTTT.

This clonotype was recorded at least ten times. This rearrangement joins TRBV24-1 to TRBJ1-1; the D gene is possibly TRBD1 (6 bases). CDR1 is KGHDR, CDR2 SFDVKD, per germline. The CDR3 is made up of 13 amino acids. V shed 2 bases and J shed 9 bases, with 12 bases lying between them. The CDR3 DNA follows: TGTGCCACCAGTGATTGGGGCCAGGGGAAAGCTTTCTTT. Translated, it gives CATSDWGQGKAFF.

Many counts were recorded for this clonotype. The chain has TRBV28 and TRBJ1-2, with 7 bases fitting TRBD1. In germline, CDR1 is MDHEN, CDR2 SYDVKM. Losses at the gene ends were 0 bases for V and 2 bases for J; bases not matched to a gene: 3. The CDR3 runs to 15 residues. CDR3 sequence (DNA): TGTGCCAGCAGTTTATGGGGACAGCGAAACTATGGCTACACCTTC. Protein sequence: CASSLWGQRNYGYTF.

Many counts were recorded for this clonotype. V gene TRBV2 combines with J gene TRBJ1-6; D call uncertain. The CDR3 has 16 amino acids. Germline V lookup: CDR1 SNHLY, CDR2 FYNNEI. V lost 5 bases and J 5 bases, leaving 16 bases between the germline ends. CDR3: CASSSFRTVDNSPLHF. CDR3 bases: TGTGCCAGCAGTTCGTTTCGGACGGTCGATAATTCACCCCTCCACTTT.